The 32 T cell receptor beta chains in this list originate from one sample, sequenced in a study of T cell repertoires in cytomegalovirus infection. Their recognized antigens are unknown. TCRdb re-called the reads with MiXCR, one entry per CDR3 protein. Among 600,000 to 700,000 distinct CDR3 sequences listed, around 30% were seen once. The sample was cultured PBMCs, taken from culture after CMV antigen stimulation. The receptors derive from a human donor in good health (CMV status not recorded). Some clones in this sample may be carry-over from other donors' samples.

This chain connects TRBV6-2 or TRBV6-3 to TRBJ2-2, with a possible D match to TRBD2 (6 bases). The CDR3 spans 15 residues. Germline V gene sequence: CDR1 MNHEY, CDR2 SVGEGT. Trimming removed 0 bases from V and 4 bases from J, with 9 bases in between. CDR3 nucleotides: TGTGCCAGCAGTTACTCGATCGGGGGCACCGGGGAGCTGTTTTTT. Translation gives CASSYSIGGTGELFF.

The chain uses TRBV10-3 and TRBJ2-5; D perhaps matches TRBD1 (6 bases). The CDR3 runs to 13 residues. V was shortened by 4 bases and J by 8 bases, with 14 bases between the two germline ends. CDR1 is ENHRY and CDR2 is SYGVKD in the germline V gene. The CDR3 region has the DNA TGTGCCATCAGTGGGCAGGGGCTAGAAACCCAGTACTTC. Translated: CAISGQGLETQYF.

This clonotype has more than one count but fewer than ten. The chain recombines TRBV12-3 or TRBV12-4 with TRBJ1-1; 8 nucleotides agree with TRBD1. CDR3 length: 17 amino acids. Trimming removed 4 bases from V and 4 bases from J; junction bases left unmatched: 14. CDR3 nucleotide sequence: TGTGCCAGCAGTTGGGGCCCCCTCGGGACAGGCATCACTGAAGCTTTCTTT. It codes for CASSWGPLGTGITEAFF.

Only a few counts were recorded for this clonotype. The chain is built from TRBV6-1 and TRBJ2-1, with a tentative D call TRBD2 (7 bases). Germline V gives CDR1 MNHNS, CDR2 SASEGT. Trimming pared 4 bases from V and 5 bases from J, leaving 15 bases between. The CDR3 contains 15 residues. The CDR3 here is CASSVTGGRDNEQFF. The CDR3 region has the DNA TGTGCCAGCAGTGTTACGGGGGGCAGGGACAATGAGCAGTTCTTC.

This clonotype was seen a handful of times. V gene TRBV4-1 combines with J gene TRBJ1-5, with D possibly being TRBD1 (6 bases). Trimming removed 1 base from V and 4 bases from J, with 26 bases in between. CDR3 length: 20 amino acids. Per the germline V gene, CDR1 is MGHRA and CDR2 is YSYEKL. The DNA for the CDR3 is TGCGCCAGCAGCCAAGGGAACCGGGGGCATCAGGAGTATGGGAATCAGCCCCAGCATTTT. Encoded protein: CASSQGNRGHQEYGNQPQHF.

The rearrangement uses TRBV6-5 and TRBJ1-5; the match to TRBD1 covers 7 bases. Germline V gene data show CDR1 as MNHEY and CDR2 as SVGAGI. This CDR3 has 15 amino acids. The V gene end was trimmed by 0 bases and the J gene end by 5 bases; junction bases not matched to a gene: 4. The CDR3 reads CASSYSRTGYQPQHF. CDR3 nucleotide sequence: TGTGCCAGCAGTTACTCCCGGACAGGTTATCAGCCCCAGCATTTT.

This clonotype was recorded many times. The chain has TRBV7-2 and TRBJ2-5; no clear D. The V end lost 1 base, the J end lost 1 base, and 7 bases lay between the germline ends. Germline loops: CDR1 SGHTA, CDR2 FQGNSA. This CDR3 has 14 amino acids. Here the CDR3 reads CASSLELSQETQYF. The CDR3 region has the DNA TGTGCCAGCAGCTTAGAGCTCAGCCAAGAGACCCAGTACTTC. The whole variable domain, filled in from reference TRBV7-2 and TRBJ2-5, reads GAGVSQSPSNKVTEKGKDVELRCDPISGHTALYWYRQSLGQGLEFLIYFQGNSAPDKSGLPSDRFSAERTGGSVSTLTIQRTQQEDSAVYLCASSLELSQETQYFGPGTRLLVL.

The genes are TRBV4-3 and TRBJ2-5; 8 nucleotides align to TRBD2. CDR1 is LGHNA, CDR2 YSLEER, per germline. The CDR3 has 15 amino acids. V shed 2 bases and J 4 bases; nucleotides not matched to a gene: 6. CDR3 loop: CASSQTFLAGETQYF. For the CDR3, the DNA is TGCGCCAGCAGCCAAACCTTTCTAGCGGGAGAGACCCAGTACTTC.

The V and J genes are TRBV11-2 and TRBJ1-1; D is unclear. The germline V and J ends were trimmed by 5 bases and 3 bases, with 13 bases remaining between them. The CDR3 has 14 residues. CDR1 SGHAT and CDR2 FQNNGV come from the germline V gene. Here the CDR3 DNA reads TGTGCCAGCAGCCGGGCCGGTAGGGACACTGAAGCTTTCTTT. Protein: CASSRAGRDTEAFF.

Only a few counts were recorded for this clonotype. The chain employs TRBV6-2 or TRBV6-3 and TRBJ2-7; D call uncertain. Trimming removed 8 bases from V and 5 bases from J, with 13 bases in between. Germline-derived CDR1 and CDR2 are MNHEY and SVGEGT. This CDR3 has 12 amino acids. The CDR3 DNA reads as TGTGCCAGCCGGACCCGTTCCCACGAGCAGTACTTC. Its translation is CASRTRSHEQYF.

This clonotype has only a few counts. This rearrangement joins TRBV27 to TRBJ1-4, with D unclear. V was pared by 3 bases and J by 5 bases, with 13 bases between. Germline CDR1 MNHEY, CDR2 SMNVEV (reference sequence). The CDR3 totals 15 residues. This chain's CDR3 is CASSFSTGRNEKLFF. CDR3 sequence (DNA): TGTGCCAGCAGTTTTAGTACCGGCCGAAATGAAAAACTGTTTTTT.

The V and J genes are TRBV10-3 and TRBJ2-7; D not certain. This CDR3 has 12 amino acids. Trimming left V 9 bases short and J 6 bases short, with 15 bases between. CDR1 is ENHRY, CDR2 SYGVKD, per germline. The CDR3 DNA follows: TGTGCCATACTCGACCGATCGGGCGAGCAGTACTTC. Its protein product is CAILDRSGEQYF.

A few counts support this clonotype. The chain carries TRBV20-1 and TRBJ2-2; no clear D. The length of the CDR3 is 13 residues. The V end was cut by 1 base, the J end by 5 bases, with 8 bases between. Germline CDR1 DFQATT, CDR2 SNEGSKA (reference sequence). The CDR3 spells CSARGGSTGELFF. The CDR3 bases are TGCAGTGCTAGAGGCGGATCGACCGGGGAGCTGTTTTTT.

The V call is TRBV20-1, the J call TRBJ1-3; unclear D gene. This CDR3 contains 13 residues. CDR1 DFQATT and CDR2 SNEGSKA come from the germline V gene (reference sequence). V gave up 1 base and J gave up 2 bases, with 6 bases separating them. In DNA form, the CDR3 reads TGCAGTGCTAGAGGTCCAGCTGGAAACACCATATATTTT. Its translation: CSARGPAGNTIYF.

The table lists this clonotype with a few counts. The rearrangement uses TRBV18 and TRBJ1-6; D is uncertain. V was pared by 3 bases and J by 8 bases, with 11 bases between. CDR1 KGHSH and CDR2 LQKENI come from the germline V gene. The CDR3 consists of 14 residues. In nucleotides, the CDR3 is TGTGCCAGCTCACCGATGGGGAGAGATTCACCCCTCCACTTT. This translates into CASSPMGRDSPLHF.

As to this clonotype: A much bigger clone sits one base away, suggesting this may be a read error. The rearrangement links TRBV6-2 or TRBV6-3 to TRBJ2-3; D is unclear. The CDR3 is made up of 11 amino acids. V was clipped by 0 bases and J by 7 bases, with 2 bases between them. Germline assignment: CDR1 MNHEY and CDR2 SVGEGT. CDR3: CASSYSNTQYF. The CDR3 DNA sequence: TGTGCCAGCAGTTACTCAAATACGCAGTATTTT.

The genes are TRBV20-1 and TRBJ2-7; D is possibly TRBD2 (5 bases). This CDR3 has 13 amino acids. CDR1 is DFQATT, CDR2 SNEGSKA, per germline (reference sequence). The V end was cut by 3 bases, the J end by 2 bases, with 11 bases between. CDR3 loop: CSASVARTYEQYF. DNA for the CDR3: TGCAGTGCTAGTGTAGCGAGGACCTACGAGCAGTACTTC.

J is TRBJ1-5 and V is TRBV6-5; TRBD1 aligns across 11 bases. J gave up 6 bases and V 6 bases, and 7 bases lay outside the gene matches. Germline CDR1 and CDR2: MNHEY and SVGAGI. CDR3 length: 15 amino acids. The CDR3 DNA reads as TGTGCCAGCAGCCGGGACAGGGGGTCGGGTCAGCCCCAGCATTTT. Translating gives CASSRDRGSGQPQHF.

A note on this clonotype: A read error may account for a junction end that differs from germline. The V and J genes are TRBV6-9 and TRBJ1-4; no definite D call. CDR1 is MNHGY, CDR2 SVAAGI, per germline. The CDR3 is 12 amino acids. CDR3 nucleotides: TGTGCCAGCAGTGATTCTAATGAAAAACTGTTTTTT. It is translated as CASSDSNEKLFF.

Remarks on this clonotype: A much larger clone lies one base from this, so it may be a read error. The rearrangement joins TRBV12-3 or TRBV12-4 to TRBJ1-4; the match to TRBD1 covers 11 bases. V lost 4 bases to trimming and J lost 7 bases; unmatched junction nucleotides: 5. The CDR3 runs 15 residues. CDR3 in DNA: TGTGCCAGCAGTTCCTCCGGGACAGGGGGTGAAAAACTGTTTTTT. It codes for CASSSSGTGGEKLFF.

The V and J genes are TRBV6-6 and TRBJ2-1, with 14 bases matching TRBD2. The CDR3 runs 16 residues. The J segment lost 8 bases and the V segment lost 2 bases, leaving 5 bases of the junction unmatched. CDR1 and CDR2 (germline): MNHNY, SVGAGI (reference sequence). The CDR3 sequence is CASSYGLAGGFDEQFF. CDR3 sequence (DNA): TGTGCCAGCAGTTACGGACTAGCGGGAGGTTTCGATGAGCAGTTCTTC.

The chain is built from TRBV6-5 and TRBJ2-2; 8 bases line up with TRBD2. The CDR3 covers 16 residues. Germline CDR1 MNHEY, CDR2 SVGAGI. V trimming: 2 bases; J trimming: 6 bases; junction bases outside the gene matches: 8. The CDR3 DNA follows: TGTGCCAGCAGTTACGGCGGTAGCGGGATTTCCGGGGAGCTGTTTTTT. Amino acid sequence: CASSYGGSGISGELFF.

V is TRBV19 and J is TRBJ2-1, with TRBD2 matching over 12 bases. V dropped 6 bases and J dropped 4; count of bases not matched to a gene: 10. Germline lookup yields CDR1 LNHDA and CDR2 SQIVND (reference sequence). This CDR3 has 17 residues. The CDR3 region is CASSIPGLAGAYNEQFF. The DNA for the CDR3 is TGTGCCAGTAGCATACCGGGACTAGCGGGTGCATACAATGAGCAGTTCTTC.

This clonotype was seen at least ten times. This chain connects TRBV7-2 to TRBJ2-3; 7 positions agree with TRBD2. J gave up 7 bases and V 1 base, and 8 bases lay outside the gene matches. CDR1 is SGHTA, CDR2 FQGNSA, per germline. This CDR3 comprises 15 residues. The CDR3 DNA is TGTGCCAGCAGCTTAGTGTGGGAGGGCCAATATACGCAGTATTTT. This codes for CASSLVWEGQYTQYF.

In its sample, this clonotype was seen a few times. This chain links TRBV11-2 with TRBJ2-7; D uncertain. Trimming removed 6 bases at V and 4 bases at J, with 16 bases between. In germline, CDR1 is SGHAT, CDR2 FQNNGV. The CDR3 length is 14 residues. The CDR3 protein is CASRVDEATYEQYF. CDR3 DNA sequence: TGTGCCAGCAGAGTAGACGAGGCTACTTACGAGCAGTACTTC.

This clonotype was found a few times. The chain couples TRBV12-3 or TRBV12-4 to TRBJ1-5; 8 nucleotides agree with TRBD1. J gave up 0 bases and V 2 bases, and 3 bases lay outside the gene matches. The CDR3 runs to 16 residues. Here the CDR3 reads CASSLRQGSSNQPQHF. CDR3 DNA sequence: TGTGCCAGCAGTTTACGACAGGGGAGTAGCAATCAGCCCCAGCATTTT.

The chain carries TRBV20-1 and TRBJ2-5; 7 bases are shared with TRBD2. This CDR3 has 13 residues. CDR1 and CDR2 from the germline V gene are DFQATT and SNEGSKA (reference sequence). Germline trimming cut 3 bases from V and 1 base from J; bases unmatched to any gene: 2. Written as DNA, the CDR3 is TGCAGTGCTAGTCTAGCGGCCCAAGAGACCCAGTACTTC. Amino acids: CSASLAAQETQYF.

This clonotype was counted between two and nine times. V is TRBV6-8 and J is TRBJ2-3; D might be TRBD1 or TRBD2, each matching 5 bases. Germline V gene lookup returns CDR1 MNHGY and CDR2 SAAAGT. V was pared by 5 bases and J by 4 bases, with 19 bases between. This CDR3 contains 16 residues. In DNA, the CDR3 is TGTGCCAGCAGTCCCGGGTCAGGGAGCGGTGCAGATACGCAGTATTTT. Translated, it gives CASSPGSGSGADTQYF.

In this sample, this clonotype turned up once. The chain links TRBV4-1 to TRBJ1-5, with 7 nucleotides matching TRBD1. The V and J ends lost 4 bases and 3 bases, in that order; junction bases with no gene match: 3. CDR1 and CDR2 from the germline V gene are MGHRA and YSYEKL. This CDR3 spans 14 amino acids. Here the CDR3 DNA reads TGCGCCAGCAGCCGAGGGACAGCCAATCAGCCCCAGCATTTT. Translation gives CASSRGTANQPQHF.

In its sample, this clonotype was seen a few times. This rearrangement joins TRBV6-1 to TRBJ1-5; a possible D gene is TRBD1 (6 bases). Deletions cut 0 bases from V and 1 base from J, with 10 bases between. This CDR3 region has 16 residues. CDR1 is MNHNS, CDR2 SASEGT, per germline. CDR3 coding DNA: TGTGCCAGCAGTGAAGCTACAGGGTGGAGCAATCAGCCCCAGCATTTT. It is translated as CASSEATGWSNQPQHF.

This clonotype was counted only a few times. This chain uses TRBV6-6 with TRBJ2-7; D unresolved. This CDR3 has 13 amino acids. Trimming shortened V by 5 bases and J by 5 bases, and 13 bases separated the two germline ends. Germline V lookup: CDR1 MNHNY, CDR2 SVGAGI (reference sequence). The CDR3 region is CASSTFTGHEQYF. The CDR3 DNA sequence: TGTGCCAGCAGTACTTTCACGGGTCACGAGCAGTACTTC.

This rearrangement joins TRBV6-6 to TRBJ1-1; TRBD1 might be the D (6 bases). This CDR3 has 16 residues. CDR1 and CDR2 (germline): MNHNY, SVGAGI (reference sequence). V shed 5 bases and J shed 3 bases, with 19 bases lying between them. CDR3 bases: TGTGCCAGCAGTCCCTATTCTTCATCAGGGGACACTGAAGCTTTCTTT. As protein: CASSPYSSSGDTEAFF.